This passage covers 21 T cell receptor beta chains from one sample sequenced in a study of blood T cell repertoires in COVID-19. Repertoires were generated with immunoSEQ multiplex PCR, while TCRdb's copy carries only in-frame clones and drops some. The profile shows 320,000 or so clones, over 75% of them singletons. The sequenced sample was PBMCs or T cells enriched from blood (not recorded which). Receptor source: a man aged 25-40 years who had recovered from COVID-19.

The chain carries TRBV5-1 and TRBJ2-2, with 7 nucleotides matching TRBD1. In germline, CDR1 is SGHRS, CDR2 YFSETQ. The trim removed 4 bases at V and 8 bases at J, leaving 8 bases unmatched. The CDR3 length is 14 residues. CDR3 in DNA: TGCGCCAGCAGCACGGACAGGTCGAATGGGGAGCTGTTTTTT. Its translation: CASSTDRSNGELFF.

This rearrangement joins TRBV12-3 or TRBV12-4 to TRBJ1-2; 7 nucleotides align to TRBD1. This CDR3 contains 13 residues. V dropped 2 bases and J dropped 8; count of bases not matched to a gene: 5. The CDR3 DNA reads TGTGCCAGCAGTTTAAGACAGGGAAGCGGCTACACCTTC. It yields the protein CASSLRQGSGYTF.

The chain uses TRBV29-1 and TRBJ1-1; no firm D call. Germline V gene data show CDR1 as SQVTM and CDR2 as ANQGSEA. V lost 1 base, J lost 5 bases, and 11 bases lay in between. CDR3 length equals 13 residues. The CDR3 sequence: CSVEGQLGTEAFF. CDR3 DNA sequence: TGCAGCGTTGAAGGGCAACTAGGAACTGAAGCTTTCTTT.

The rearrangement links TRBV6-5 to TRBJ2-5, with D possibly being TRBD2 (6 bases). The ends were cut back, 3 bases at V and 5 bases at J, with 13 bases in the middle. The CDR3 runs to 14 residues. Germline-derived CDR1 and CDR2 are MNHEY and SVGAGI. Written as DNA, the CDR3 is TGTGCCAGCAGTTATGCAGGGAGGTGGGAGACCCAGTACTTC. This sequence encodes CASSYAGRWETQYF.

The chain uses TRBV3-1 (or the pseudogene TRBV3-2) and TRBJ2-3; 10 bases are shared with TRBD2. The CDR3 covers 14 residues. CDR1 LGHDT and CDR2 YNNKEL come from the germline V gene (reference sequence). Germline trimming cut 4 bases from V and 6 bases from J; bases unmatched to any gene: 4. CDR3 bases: TGTGCCAGCAGCCCAGGACTAGCGGCTGATACGCAGTATTTT. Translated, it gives CASSPGLAADTQYF.

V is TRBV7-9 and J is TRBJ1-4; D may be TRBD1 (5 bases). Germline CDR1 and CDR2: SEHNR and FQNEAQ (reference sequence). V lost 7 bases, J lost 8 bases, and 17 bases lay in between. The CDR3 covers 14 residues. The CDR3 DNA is TGTGCCAGCACCTCTTGGACACAACGGGAAAAACTGTTTTTT. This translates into CASTSWTQREKLFF.

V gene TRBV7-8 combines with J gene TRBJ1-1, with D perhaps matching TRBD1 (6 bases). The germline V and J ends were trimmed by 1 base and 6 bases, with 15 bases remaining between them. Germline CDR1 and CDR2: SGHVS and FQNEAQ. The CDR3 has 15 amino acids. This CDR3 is CASSLGVAGVPEAFF. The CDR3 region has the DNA TGTGCCAGCAGCTTAGGAGTGGCAGGGGTCCCTGAAGCTTTCTTT.

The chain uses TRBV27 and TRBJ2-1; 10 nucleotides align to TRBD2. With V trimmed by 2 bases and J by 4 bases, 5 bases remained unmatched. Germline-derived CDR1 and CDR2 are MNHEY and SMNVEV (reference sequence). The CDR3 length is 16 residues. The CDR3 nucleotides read TGTGCCAGCAGTTTAAGCGGGGGGGCAATATACAATGAGCAGTTCTTC. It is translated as CASSLSGGAIYNEQFF.

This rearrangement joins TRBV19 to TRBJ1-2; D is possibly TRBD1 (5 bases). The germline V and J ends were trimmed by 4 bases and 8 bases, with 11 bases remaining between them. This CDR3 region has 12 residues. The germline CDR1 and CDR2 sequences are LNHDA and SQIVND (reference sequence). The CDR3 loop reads CASSTAGRGYTF. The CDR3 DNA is TGTGCCAGTAGTACTGCAGGGAGGGGCTACACCTTC. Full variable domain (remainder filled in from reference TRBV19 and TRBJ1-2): DGGITQSPKYLFRKEGQNVTLSCEQNLNHDAMYWYRQDPGQGLRLIYYSQIVNDFQKGDIAEGYSVSREKKESFPLTVTSAQKNPTAFYLCASSTAGRGYTFGSGTRLTVV.

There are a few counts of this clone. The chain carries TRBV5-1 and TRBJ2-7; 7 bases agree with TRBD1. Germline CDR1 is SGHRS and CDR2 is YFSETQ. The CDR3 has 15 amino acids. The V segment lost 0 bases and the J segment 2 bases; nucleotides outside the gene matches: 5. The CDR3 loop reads CASSLAPTGTYEQYF. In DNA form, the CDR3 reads TGCGCCAGCAGCTTGGCCCCGACAGGGACCTACGAGCAGTACTTC.

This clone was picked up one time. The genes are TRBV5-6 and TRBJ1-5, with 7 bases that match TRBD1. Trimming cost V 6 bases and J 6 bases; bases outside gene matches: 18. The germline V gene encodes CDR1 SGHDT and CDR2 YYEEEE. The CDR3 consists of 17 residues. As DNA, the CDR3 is TGTGCCAGCACCCCGGGTCACAGGGGCGGGATAGGTCAGCCCCAGCATTTT. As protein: CASTPGHRGGIGQPQHF. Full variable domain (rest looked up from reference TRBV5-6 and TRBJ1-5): DAGVTQSPTHLIKTRGQQVTLRCSPKSGHDTVSWYQQALGQGPQFIFQYYEEEERQRGNFPDRFSGHQFPNYSSELNVNALLLGDSALYLCASTPGHRGGIGQPQHFGDGTRLSIL.

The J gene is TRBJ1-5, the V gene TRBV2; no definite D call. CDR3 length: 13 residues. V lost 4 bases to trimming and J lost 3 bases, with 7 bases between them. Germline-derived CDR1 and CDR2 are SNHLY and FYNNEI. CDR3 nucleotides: TGTGCCAGCAGTGGGTGGCACAATCAGCCCCAGCATTTT. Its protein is CASSGWHNQPQHF.

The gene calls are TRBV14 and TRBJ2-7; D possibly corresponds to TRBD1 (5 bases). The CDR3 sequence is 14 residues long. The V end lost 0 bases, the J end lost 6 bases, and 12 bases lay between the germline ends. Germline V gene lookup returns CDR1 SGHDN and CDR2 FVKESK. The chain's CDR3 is CASSQDVWGREQYF. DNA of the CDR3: TGTGCCAGCAGCCAAGATGTATGGGGCCGCGAGCAGTACTTC. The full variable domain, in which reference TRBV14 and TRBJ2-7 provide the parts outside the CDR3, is EAGVTQFPSHSVIEKGQTVTLRCDPISGHDNLYWYRRVMGKEIKFLLHFVKESKQDESGMPNNRFLAERTGGTYSTLKVQPAELEDSGVYFCASSQDVWGREQYFGPGTRLTVT.

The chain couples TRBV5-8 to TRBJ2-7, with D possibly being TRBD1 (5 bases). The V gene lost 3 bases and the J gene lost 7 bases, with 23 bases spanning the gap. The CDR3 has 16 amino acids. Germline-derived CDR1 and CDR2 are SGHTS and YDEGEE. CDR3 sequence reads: CASSSRATVIVKEQYF. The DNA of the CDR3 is TGTGCCAGCAGCTCAAGAGCGACAGTGATAGTGAAAGAGCAGTACTTC.

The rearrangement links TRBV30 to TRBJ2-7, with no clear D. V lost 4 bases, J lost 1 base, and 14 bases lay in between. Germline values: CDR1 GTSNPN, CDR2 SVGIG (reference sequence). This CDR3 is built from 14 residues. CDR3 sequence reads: CAWTDNTVSYEQYF. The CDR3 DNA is TGTGCCTGGACCGATAACACCGTTTCCTACGAGCAGTACTTC.

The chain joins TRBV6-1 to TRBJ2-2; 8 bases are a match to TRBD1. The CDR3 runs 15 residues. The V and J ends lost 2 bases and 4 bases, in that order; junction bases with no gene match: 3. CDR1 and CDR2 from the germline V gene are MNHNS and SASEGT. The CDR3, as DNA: TGTGCCAGCAGTGAACAGCAGGGGGCCACCGGGGAGCTGTTTTTT. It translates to CASSEQQGATGELFF.

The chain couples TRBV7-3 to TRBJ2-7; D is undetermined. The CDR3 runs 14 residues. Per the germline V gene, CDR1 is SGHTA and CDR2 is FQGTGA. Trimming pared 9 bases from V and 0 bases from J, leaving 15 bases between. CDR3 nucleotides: TGTGCCAGTAAATCTAACGCCCTCTCCTACGAGCAGTACTTC. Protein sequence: CASKSNALSYEQYF. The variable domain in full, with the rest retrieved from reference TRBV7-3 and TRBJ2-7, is GAGVSQTPSNKVTEKGKYVELRCDPISGHTALYWYRQSLGQGPEFLIYFQGTGAADDSGLPNDRFFAVRPEGSVSTLKIQRTERGDSAVYLCASKSNALSYEQYFGPGTRLTVT.

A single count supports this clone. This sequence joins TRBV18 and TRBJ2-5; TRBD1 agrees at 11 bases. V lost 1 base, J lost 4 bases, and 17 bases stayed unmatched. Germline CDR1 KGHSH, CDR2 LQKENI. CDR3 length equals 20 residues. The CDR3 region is CASSPLYILGQGASGETQYF. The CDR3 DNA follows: TGTGCCAGCTCACCACTTTACATACTCGGACAGGGGGCGTCGGGAGAGACCCAGTACTTC.

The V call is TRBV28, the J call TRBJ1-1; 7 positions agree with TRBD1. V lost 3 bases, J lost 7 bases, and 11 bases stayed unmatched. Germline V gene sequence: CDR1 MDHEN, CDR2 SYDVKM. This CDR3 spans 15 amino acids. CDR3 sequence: CASSLATGRRSEAFF. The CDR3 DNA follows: TGTGCCAGCAGTTTGGCGACAGGGAGGAGGAGTGAAGCTTTCTTT.

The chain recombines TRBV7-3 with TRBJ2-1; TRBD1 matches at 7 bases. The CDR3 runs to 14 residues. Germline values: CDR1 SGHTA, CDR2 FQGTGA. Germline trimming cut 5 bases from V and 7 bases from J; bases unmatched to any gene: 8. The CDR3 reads CASSPRGQINEQFF. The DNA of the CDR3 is TGTGCCAGCAGCCCCAGGGGACAGATTAATGAGCAGTTCTTC.

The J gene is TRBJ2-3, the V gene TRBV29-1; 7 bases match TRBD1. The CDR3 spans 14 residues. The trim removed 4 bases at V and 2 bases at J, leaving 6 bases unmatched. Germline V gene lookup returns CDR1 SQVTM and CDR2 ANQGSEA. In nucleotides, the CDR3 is TGCAGCGTTGCCGGGACAGAAAACACAGATACGCAGTATTTT. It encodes CSVAGTENTDTQYF.